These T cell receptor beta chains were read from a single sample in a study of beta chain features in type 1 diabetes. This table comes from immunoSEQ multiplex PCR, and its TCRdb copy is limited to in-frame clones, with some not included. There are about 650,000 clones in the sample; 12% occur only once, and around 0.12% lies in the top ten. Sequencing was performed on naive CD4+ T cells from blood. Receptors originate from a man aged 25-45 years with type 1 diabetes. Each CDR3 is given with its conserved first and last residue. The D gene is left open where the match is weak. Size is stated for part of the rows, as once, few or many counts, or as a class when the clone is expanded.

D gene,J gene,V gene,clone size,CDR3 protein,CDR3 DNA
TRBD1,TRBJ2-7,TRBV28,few,CASQQPGQATYEQYF,TGTGCCAGCCAGCAACCGGGACAGGCTACCTACGAGCAGTACTTC
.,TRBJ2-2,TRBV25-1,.,CASSLEGRARGELFF,TGTGCCAGCAGCCTCGAGGGACGGGCTAGGGGGGAGCTGTTTTTT
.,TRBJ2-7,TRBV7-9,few,CASSLVGRGYEQYF,TGTGCCAGCAGCTTAGTCGGCAGAGGATACGAGCAGTACTTC
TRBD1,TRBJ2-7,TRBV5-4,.,CASSLQGAYEQYF,TGTGCCAGCAGCTTACAGGGGGCCTACGAGCAGTACTTC
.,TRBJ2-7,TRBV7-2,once,CASSGRDARAGEQYF,TGTGCCAGCAGCGGCCGGGACGCAAGAGCCGGCGAGCAGTACTTC
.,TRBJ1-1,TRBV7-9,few,CASSLRESTEAFF,TGTGCCAGCAGCTTGAGGGAGAGCACTGAAGCTTTCTTT
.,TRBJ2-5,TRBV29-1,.,CSVVGLQETQYF,TGCAGCGTTGTAGGTTTACAAGAGACCCAGTACTTC
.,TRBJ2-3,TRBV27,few,CASSFQPLSTDTQYF,TGTGCCAGCAGTTTCCAACCCCTTAGCACAGATACGCAGTATTTT
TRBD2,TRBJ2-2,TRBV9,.,CASSGWTSGGYTGELFF,TGTGCCAGCAGCGGTTGGACTAGCGGGGGCTACACCGGGGAGCTGTTTTTT
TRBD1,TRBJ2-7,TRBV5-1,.,CASSFGPSAGQGPYEQYF,TGCGCCAGCAGCTTCGGCCCATCGGCGGGACAGGGACCCTACGAGCAGTACTTC
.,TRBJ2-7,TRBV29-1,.,CSVEGTTPYEQYF,TGCAGCGTTGAAGGGACCACCCCCTACGAGCAGTACTTC
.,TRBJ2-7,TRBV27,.,CASSKLPGAETYEQYF,TGTGCCAGCTCAAAGTTACCGGGCGCGGAAACCTACGAGCAGTACTTC
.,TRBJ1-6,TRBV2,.,CASSGDSGRETPLHF,TGTGCCAGCAGTGGGGATTCCGGACGGGAAACACCCCTCCACTTT
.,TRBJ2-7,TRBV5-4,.,CASSKADSAYEQYF,TGTGCCAGCAGCAAAGCGGACAGTGCCTACGAGCAGTACTTC
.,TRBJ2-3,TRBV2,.,CASSGASTDTQYF,TGTGCCAGCAGTGGGGCTAGCACAGATACGCAGTATTTT
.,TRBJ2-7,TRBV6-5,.,CASSYSRPPTYEQYF,TGTGCCAGCAGTTACTCGAGGCCCCCAACCTACGAGCAGTACTTC
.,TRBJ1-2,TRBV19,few,CASSQDSGRGGYTF,TGTGCCAGCAGTCAGGATTCGGGTCGTGGGGGCTACACCTTC
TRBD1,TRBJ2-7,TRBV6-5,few,CASSYSGGQGSYEQYF,TGTGCCAGCAGTTACTCCGGGGGACAGGGCTCCTACGAGCAGTACTTC
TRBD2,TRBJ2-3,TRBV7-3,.,CASSSRTSGGTDTQYF,TGTGCCAGCAGCTCCAGGACTAGCGGGGGCACAGATACGCAGTATTTT
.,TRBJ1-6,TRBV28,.,CASSLLASGGYNSPLHF,TGTGCCAGCAGTTTATTAGCGAGCGGGGGCTATAATTCACCCCTCCACTTT
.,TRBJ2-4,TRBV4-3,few,CASSQGGRGARAPKNIQYF,TGCGCCAGCAGCCAAGGGGGTCGCGGGGCGCGGGCCCCCAAAAACATTCAGTACTTC
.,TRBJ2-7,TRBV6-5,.,CASSNRADEQYF,TGTGCCAGCAGTAACAGGGCCGACGAGCAGTACTTC
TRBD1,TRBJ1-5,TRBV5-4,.,CASSSNRQGEPQHF,TGTGCCAGCAGCTCGAATAGACAGGGGGAGCCCCAGCATTTT
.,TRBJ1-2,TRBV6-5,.,CASTPGDYGYTF,TGTGCCAGCACCCCTGGGGACTATGGCTACACCTTC
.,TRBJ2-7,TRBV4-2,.,CASSQDPSGARVSEQYF,TGTGCCAGCAGCCAAGATCCCTCTGGGGCCAGGGTTAGCGAGCAGTACTTC
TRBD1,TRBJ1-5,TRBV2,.,CASRPGQPNQPQHF,TGTGCCAGCAGACCGGGACAGCCCAATCAGCCCCAGCATTTT
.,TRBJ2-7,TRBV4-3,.,CASSQDVTGATYEQYF,TGCGCCAGCAGCCAAGATGTGACGGGGGCAACCTACGAGCAGTACTTC
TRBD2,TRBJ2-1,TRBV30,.,CAWSVMLAGGYESSYNEQFF,TGTGCCTGGAGCGTAATGCTAGCGGGGGGGTACGAGAGCTCCTACAATGAGCAGTTCTTC
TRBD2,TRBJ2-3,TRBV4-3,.,CASSQEWGGGASTDTQYF,TGCGCCAGCAGCCAAGAATGGGGGGGAGGCGCTAGCACAGATACGCAGTATTTT
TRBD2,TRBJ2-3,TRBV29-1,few,CSAGGSGGTSTDTQYF,TGCAGCGCTGGAGGTAGCGGGGGAACCAGCACAGATACGCAGTATTTT
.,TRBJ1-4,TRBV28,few,CASSPPLGNEKLFF,TGTGCCAGCAGTCCCCCCCTGGGTAATGAAAAACTGTTTTTT
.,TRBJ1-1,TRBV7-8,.,CASRHATEAFF,TGTGCCAGCAGGCACGCTACTGAAGCTTTCTTT